This T cell receptor beta chain was observed in a study of human T cells and chemical hapten exposure. Overall study: Reading of the patch tests, which applied 0.01% DPC to the upper back, occurred at 6 days.

Described time point: patch test 1, 2 weeks after DPC sensitization. Treatment in this sample: therapeutic diphenylcyclopropenone sensitization with weekly scalp DPC. People who gave samples had alopecia, were 18 to 70 years old, and were suitable for DPC. The library tagged individual cDNA molecules with unique molecular identifiers. How the authors handled the data: A per-sample median of about 94,000 TCRs was observed, with counts ranging from about 20,000 to 690,600. MiXCR, run by TCRdb on the RACE reads, gives a single entry per CDR3 protein. The V and J calls come from TCRdb's annotation, not from the publication. Among some 180,000 distinct CDR3 sequences, about 20% were seen once, and the ten largest hold approximately 6.4%. Trimming at V came to 2 bases and at J to 3 bases, leaving 6 bases not matched to a gene. This CDR3 region has 16 residues. In germline, CDR1 is MNHEY, CDR2 SVGAGI.

Here the sequenced sample was whole blood, taken in connection with sensitization to the hapten diphenylcyclopropenone (DPC). This receptor was identified in a woman in her forties or fifties with alopecia areata. Some clones in this sample may be carry-over from other donors' samples. The chain combines TRBV6-5 with TRBJ2-7; 11 bases map to TRBD2. The CDR3 loop is CASSYTTSGTVYEQYF. CDR3 DNA: TGTGCCAGCAGTTACACGACTAGCGGGACTGTCTACGAGCAGTACTTC.